This T cell receptor beta chain is from a study of T cell responses to AZD1222 COVID-19 vaccine. Study-wide results and caveats: Reports say nearly half of spike-specific TCRs go after unmutated variant regions. Vaccine-associated CD4 TCRs spanned spike, dominant at 160-218 and 743-854. Sampling captured repertoires only after the peak T cell response.

Only in-frame clones appear in the TCRdb table, and some are missing; sequencing was by immunoSEQ multiplex PCR. The sample lists roughly 100,000 clones, about four fifths occurring once. This clone is medium-sized (0.01 to 0.1%). Its antigen is undetermined. The source is an adult in good health. The sample was peripheral blood, taken on day 0 of AZD1222 vaccination.

The CDR3 loop reads CASSEVASYRGYNEQFF. In DNA form, the CDR3 reads TGTGCCAGCAGTGAAGTCGCCTCATATCGGGGCTACAATGAGCAGTTCTTC. The chain joins TRBV25-1 to TRBJ2-1, with D perhaps matching TRBD2 (5 bases). The CDR3 is made up of 17 amino acids. Per germline, CDR1 MGHDK and CDR2 SYGVNS. Trimming left V 2 bases short and J 3 bases short, with 17 bases between.